These 29 T cell receptor beta chains came from one sample sequenced in a study of T cell responses to AZD1222 COVID-19 vaccine. The protocol was immunoSEQ multiplex PCR, while the TCRdb copy is restricted to in-frame clones and leaves out a portion. The sample has about 85,000 clones, 80% to 95% seen once. The sample was peripheral blood, taken 28 days after the second AZD1222 dose. These receptors were taken from an adult who received the AZD1222 COVID-19 vaccine.

The J gene is TRBJ2-5, the V gene TRBV7-6; no clear D gene. V was clipped by 2 bases and J by 2 bases, with 12 bases between them. CDR3 length equals 15 residues. The germline gives CDR1 SGHVS, CDR2 FNYEAQ. The CDR3 nucleotides read TGTGCCAGCAGCTTAAACCCTGGCGGTCAAGAGACCCAGTACTTC. Protein product: CASSLNPGGQETQYF.

The chain links TRBV5-1 to TRBJ1-4; D is unresolved. Germline CDR1 reads SGHRS; CDR2 reads YFSETQ. Deletions cut 2 bases from V and 0 bases from J, with 17 bases between. There are 18 residues in the CDR3. CDR3 in DNA: TGCGCCAGCAGCTTAGGACCTTCGGGAAGTGCAACTAATGAAAAACTGTTTTTT. As protein: CASSLGPSGSATNEKLFF.

The chain is built from TRBV6-4 and TRBJ2-1; D not certain. Germline-derived CDR1 and CDR2 are MRHNA and SNTAGT. The CDR3 runs to 13 residues. V was shortened by 5 bases and J by 7 bases, with 12 bases between the two germline ends. The chain's CDR3 is CASSLGPNNEQFF. Here the CDR3 DNA reads TGTGCCAGCAGTCTCGGCCCGAATAATGAGCAGTTCTTC.

The genes are TRBV18 and TRBJ2-2; no definite D call. The germline CDR1 and CDR2 sequences are KGHSH and LQKENI. The CDR3 length is 15 residues. Between the trimmed V and J ends, which lost 1 base and 1 base, there was a span of 7 bases. CDR3 sequence reads: CASSPQQQNTGELFF. The CDR3 DNA follows: TGTGCCAGCTCACCACAACAGCAGAACACCGGGGAGCTGTTTTTT.

This rearrangement joins TRBV6-6 to TRBJ1-1, with 9 bases fitting TRBD1. From germline, CDR1 is MNHNY and CDR2 SVGAGI (reference sequence). J was trimmed by 2 bases and V by 6 bases; bases with no gene match: 1. This CDR3 region has 13 residues. The CDR3 loop is CASRQGANTEAFF. The CDR3, as DNA: TGTGCCAGCAGACAGGGGGCCAACACTGAAGCTTTCTTT.

The rearrangement uses TRBV6-9 and TRBJ1-1; perhaps TRBD1 as D (5 bases). CDR1 and CDR2 from the germline V gene are MNHGY and SVAAGI. This CDR3 contains 13 residues. The V end was cut by 6 bases, the J end by 1 base, with 9 bases between. Written as DNA, the CDR3 is TGTGCCAGCAGAGAGGGGCCGAACACTGAAGCTTTCTTT. Protein product: CASREGPNTEAFF.

This clone was detected only a few times. The V call is TRBV19, the J call TRBJ1-2; D is uncertain. The V gene lost 3 bases and the J gene lost 0 bases, with 11 bases spanning the gap. Germline CDR1 reads LNHDA; CDR2 reads SQIVND (reference sequence). The CDR3 is 15 amino acids. The CDR3 DNA is TGTGCCAGTAGTATCCCCGGGAGAGCTAACTATGGCTACACCTTC. Its protein product is CASSIPGRANYGYTF.

The chain recombines TRBV13 with TRBJ1-4; D perhaps matches TRBD1 (5 bases). V was trimmed by 2 bases and J by 6 bases, leaving 13 bases between them. Germline assignment: CDR1 PRHDT and CDR2 FYEKMQ (reference sequence). The CDR3 runs 15 residues. This CDR3 reads CASSLKGRADEKLFF. The CDR3 DNA follows: TGTGCCAGCAGCTTAAAGGGCAGGGCGGATGAAAAACTGTTTTTT.

This chain uses TRBV27 with TRBJ2-7; possibly TRBD2 for D (6 bases). CDR3 length: 15 amino acids. The V end lost 3 bases, the J end lost 3 bases, and 15 bases lay between the germline ends. Germline CDR1 MNHEY, CDR2 SMNVEV (reference sequence). CDR3 DNA sequence: TGTGCCAGCAGTTTGGCGGGACTCCACGACTACGAGCAGTACTTC. Translation: CASSLAGLHDYEQYF.

This clone showed up many times. The rearrangement links TRBV28 to TRBJ2-3, with a weak D call TRBD2 (7 bases). The CDR3 is 14 amino acids. Germline CDR1 is MDHEN and CDR2 is SYDVKM. V shed 10 bases and J shed 2 bases, with 16 bases lying between them. As DNA, the CDR3 is TGTGCCACACCACAGGGAGGGGACACAGATACGCAGTATTTT. This sequence encodes CATPQGGDTDTQYF.

The chain employs TRBV24-1 and TRBJ2-5; D is unresolved. Germline CDR1 KGHDR, CDR2 SFDVKD. Trimming removed 0 bases from V and 5 bases from J, with 3 bases in between. The CDR3 length is 12 residues. The CDR3 loop reads CATSDLDETQYF. In nucleotides, the CDR3 is TGTGCCACCAGTGATTTGGATGAGACCCAGTACTTC.

This rearrangement joins TRBV6-5 to TRBJ1-1, with a tentative D call TRBD1 (6 bases). Trimming pared 11 bases from V and 0 bases from J, leaving 13 bases between. Germline CDR1 reads MNHEY; CDR2 reads SVGAGI. The CDR3 totals 13 residues. CDR3 protein: CAGRTVLNTEAFF. CDR3 nucleotides: TGTGCCGGAAGGACAGTTCTGAACACTGAAGCTTTCTTT.

V and J are TRBV7-9 and TRBJ1-2; TRBD1 might be the D (5 bases). Germline V gene lookup returns CDR1 SEHNR and CDR2 FQNEAQ (reference sequence). The V and J ends lost 5 bases and 8 bases respectively, with 24 bases between them. The CDR3 loop spans 16 amino acids. CDR3 in amino acids: CASSKKGSTTLSGYTF. CDR3 bases: TGTGCCAGCAGCAAAAAGGGGAGTACAACCCTTTCGGGCTACACCTTC.

The chain employs TRBV5-5 and TRBJ1-5, with 9 bases identical to TRBD1. Looked up from germline, CDR1 is SGHKS and CDR2 is YYEKEE (reference sequence). V lost 3 bases and J lost 3; bases outside the gene matches: 4. This CDR3 is 15 amino acids long. The CDR3 region has the DNA TGTGCCAGCAGCTGGGGGACAGGGAACAATCAGCCCCAGCATTTT. Translation gives CASSWGTGNNQPQHF.

In its sample, this clone was seen a few times. The chain uses TRBV10-3 and TRBJ2-1; tentatively, D is TRBD2 (5 bases). There are 11 residues in the CDR3. Germline assignment: CDR1 ENHRY and CDR2 SYGVKD. V gave up 4 bases and J gave up 10 bases, with 8 bases separating them. The CDR3 DNA follows: TGTGCCATCAGTGGCGGGCCCGAGCAGTTCTTC. This gives the protein CAISGGPEQFF.

The chain combines TRBV4-3 with TRBJ2-1; 7 nucleotides match TRBD2. The V and J ends lost 4 bases and 9 bases, in that order; junction bases with no gene match: 6. Germline values: CDR1 LGHNA, CDR2 YSLEER. The CDR3 is 13 residues long. The CDR3 sequence is CASSRETSFEQFF. In DNA form, the CDR3 reads TGCGCCAGCAGCCGGGAGACTAGCTTTGAGCAGTTCTTC.

This clone was detected only once. This chain joins TRBV5-6 and TRBJ2-5, with 8 positions matching TRBD1. V was clipped by 0 bases and J by 0 bases; unmatched bases: 10. The CDR3 runs 18 residues. Germline V gene lookup returns CDR1 SGHDT and CDR2 YYEEEE. CDR3 loop: CASSLASPDRAYQETQYF. The CDR3 DNA reads as TGTGCCAGCAGCTTGGCCTCCCCGGACAGGGCTTACCAAGAGACCCAGTACTTC.

The chain has TRBV28 and TRBJ2-1, with 7 bases lining up with TRBD2. Germline lookup yields CDR1 MDHEN and CDR2 SYDVKM. The CDR3 loop spans 14 amino acids. J lost 3 bases, V lost 2 bases, and 1 base had no gene match. The CDR3 protein is CASSLAGDYNEQFF. DNA of the CDR3: TGTGCCAGCAGTTTAGCGGGGGACTACAATGAGCAGTTCTTC.

The chain carries TRBV6-5 and TRBJ1-4; D is uncertain. This CDR3 has 13 residues. Per germline, CDR1 MNHEY and CDR2 SVGAGI. V was clipped by 10 bases and J by 0 bases, with 9 bases between them. The CDR3 loop reads CATLTPTNEKLFF. CDR3 nucleotides: TGTGCCACCCTGACACCAACTAATGAAAAACTGTTTTTT.

The rearrangement links TRBV10-1 to TRBJ2-1; D is ambiguous. The length of the CDR3 is 16 residues. V was clipped by 1 base and J by 4 bases, with 14 bases between them. CDR1 is WNHNN, CDR2 SYGVQD, per germline (reference sequence). The CDR3 coding sequence is TGCGCCAGCAGTGAGTACGGCAGTGGGATTTACAATGAGCAGTTCTTC. It encodes CASSEYGSGIYNEQFF.

The gene calls are TRBV28 and TRBJ2-4; D gene uncertain. The length of the CDR3 is 11 residues. The germline V and J ends were trimmed by 10 bases and 8 bases, with 12 bases remaining between them. The germline gives CDR1 MDHEN, CDR2 SYDVKM. The CDR3 spells CATGMGYIQYF. The DNA of the CDR3 is TGTGCCACCGGTATGGGATACATTCAGTACTTC. The variable domain in full, completed from reference TRBV28 and TRBJ2-4, reads DVKVTQSSRYLVKRTGEKVFLECVQDMDHENMFWYRQDPGLGLRLIYFSYDVKMKEKGDIPEGYSVSREKKERFSLILESASTNQTSMYLCATGMGYIQYFGAGTRLSVL.

V and J are TRBV27 and TRBJ1-5; D gene uncertain. Germline-derived CDR1 and CDR2 are MNHEY and SMNVEV (reference sequence). V was shortened by 4 bases and J by 6 bases, with 13 bases between the two germline ends. This CDR3 has 14 residues. The CDR3 region is CASSSGGPSQPQHF. The CDR3 coding sequence is TGTGCCAGCAGTTCGGGAGGTCCTAGTCAGCCCCAGCATTTT.

The chain recombines TRBV29-1 with TRBJ1-1; TRBD1 matches 7 bases. The V and J ends lost 7 bases and 4 bases, in that order; junction bases with no gene match: 9. This CDR3 spans 13 amino acids. The germline V gene encodes CDR1 SQVTM and CDR2 ANQGSEA. The DNA for the CDR3 is TGCAGCGCGGGGCGGGACAGTGGCACTGAAGCTTTCTTT. Residues: CSAGRDSGTEAFF.

This sequence joins TRBV19 and TRBJ2-4; 7 nucleotides align to TRBD1. The CDR3 is 17 residues long. With 7 bases clipped from V and 0 bases from J, the junction kept 12 bases outside the gene matches. Germline V gene sequence: CDR1 LNHDA, CDR2 SQIVND (reference sequence). As DNA, the CDR3 is TGTGCCAGTACCCGGGACAGCAGATCCTTAGCCAAAAACATTCAGTACTTC. Its protein product is CASTRDSRSLAKNIQYF.

The table lists this clone with a count of one. This chain uses TRBV7-9 with TRBJ1-4; TRBD1 might be the D (5 bases). Germline CDR1 SEHNR, CDR2 FQNEAQ (reference sequence). Trimming cost V 2 bases and J 5 bases, with 12 bases left between them. The CDR3 is 15 amino acids. Written as DNA, the CDR3 is TGTGCCAGCAGCTTAAGACAGCCCCTCAATGAAAAACTGTTTTTT. Protein sequence: CASSLRQPLNEKLFF.

The rearrangement uses TRBV24-1 and TRBJ1-2; D is possibly TRBD1 (6 bases). V gave up 0 bases and J gave up 5 bases, with 9 bases separating them. Germline V gives CDR1 KGHDR, CDR2 SFDVKD. The CDR3 runs to 14 residues. In DNA, the CDR3 is TGTGCCACCAGTGATTTGGGCAGGGGATATGGCTACACCTTC. Its translation is CATSDLGRGYGYTF.

The V gene is TRBV14, the J gene TRBJ1-2, with no clear D. The V gene's germline CDR1 is SGHDN and CDR2 FVKESK. The CDR3 consists of 13 residues. V lost 3 bases and J lost 0, with 5 bases in between. DNA of the CDR3: TGTGCCAGCAGCCAGCAACCTAACTATGGCTACACCTTC. Encoded protein: CASSQQPNYGYTF. The full variable domain, its missing parts supplied by reference TRBV14 and TRBJ1-2, is EAGVTQFPSHSVIEKGQTVTLRCDPISGHDNLYWYRRVMGKEIKFLLHFVKESKQDESGMPNNRFLAERTGGTYSTLKVQPAELEDSGVYFCASSQQPNYGYTFGSGTRLTVV.

The chain is built from TRBV30 and TRBJ2-7, with D possibly TRBD1 on 5 matching bases. Per germline, CDR1 GTSNPN and CDR2 SVGIG (reference sequence). CDR3 length equals 13 residues. Trimming shortened V by 2 bases and J by 2 bases, and 10 bases separated the two germline ends. For the CDR3, the DNA is TGTGCCTGGAGTCCAGGGCAGGCCTACGAGCAGTACTTC. This encodes CAWSPGQAYEQYF.

The chain uses TRBV2 and TRBJ2-7, with 8 bases identical to TRBD1. Germline V gene data show CDR1 as SNHLY and CDR2 as FYNNEI. The length of the CDR3 is 14 residues. After removal of 7 bases from V and 0 bases from J, the junction contained 5 bases not matched to a gene. CDR3 DNA sequence: TGTGCCAGCACCAGGGACAGGAGCTCCTACGAGCAGTACTTC. Protein product: CASTRDRSSYEQYF.